The T cell receptor beta chain under discussion was sequenced for a study of cytotoxic CD8 clonotypes in ibrutinib-treated CLL. Overall study: Patient counts were 11 relapsed/refractory, more than 14 treatment-naive and some 17 IGHV unmutated. After median about 69 months, approximately 15 stayed in remission, about twelve progressed; responses roughly 24 partial, 2 complete. Study-wide findings and caveats: Public clonotypes (which were uncommon) either contracted or remained stable on treatment.

Deep sequencing aimed at 1 in 200,000 to 1 in 1 million T cells' resolution. Sequencing was performed with immunoSEQ multiplex PCR; in TCRdb, only in-frame clones are kept and a portion is missing. Of about 50,000 clones detected, approximately 51% appear once; the ten largest clones hold approximately 32%. Comment on this clone: Antigen unknown.

The germline V gene encodes CDR1 MNHNS and CDR2 SASEGT. The CDR3 has 14 residues. V gave up 2 bases and J gave up 5 bases, with 9 bases separating them. This TCR derives from a human donor with chronic lymphocytic leukemia. The material sequenced was PBMCs, taken after 12 months of ibrutinib treatment. The genes are TRBV6-1 and TRBJ1-4, with D unclear. CDR3 protein: CASSEINLNEKLFF. CDR3 nucleotide sequence: TGTGCCAGCAGTGAAATAAATCTGAATGAAAAACTGTTTTTT.